The rows below give T cell receptor beta chains drawn from one sample of a study of T cells in Graves' hyperthyroidism and ophthalmopathy. TCRdb re-derived calls from the multiplex PCR reads in MiXCR, one entry per CDR3 protein. The sample includes about 380,000 distinct CDR3 sequences, over 11% of them seen just once. Sample: blood. The receptors originated from an older woman with Graves' hyperthyroidism. The conserved cysteine and the conserved F or W are not part of the CDR3 here. D genes are given only for firm matches. Clone size is stated in some rows and not others, as once, few, many or a class when expanded.

clone_size	v_call	j_call	d_call	cdr3_aa
-	TRBV29-1	TRBJ2-4	-	SVVPSVAKNIQY
-	TRBV4-1	TRBJ2-7	TRBD2	ASSFSGRASYEQY
-	TRBV11-2	TRBJ1-2	-	ASSQGTSYNT
many	TRBV20-1	TRBJ2-3	TRBD2	SARSGTSGSLNTQY
many	TRBV12-5	TRBJ1-1	TRBD1	ASGPGQMNTEAF
few	TRBV3-1	TRBJ2-3	TRBD2	ASSQDPRLAGGSDTQY
many	TRBV18	TRBJ2-7	TRBD2	ASSPGAGGVYEQY
many	TRBV28	TRBJ2-1	-	ASSSRALDEQF
many	TRBV3-1	TRBJ1-3	-	ASSQEELMTTRGNTIY
many	TRBV5-1	TRBJ1-1	-	ASGGRYTEAF
many	TRBV12-3/TRBV12-4	TRBJ1-5	-	ASRQLTGSDGNQPQH
-	TRBV7-3	TRBJ1-5	TRBD1	ASSHSGQGAINQPQH
many	TRBV5-1	TRBJ2-3	-	ASQNSADTQY
once	TRBV19	TRBJ1-5	-	ASRLMGASNQPQH
many	TRBV20-1	TRBJ2-2	TRBD1	SAPSPGGQGARTGELF
many	TRBV28	TRBJ1-1	-	ASRIPGGGMNTEAF
many	TRBV3-1	TRBJ1-1	-	ASSTSRDGNTEAF
-	TRBV7-9	TRBJ2-7	-	ASSSGAGYEQY
few	TRBV7-9	TRBJ2-5	-	ASSRFLGAVQETQY
few	TRBV11-3	TRBJ2-1	TRBD2	ASSLRASGSNEQF
-	TRBV7-9	TRBJ1-1	-	ASSEEGVGTEAF
many	TRBV3-1	TRBJ1-1	-	ASSLRARGAEAF
many	TRBV20-1	TRBJ2-5	TRBD2	SALPGLAGQETQY
many	TRBV6-6	TRBJ2-3	-	ASSDSSFSTDTQY
many	TRBV27	TRBJ2-1	TRBD1	ASSFGQGNNEQF
-	TRBV19	TRBJ2-7	TRBD2	ASSTAGGRSYEQY
-	TRBV5-5	TRBJ2-7	-	ASSPIPRGRDYEQY
few	TRBV24-1	TRBJ2-7	-	ATMDRSYEQY
many	TRBV20-1	TRBJ2-3	-	STGGLTDTQY
-	TRBV28	TRBJ2-1	TRBD2	ASSLWRLAEFNEQF
many	TRBV29-1	TRBJ2-1	TRBD2	SVQASGIEQF
many	TRBV18	TRBJ2-7	TRBD2	ASSPTSGYHEQY
many	TRBV20-1	TRBJ2-7	-	SANQISGEQY
many	TRBV5-1	TRBJ1-4	-	ASSPGRGANEKLF
-	TRBV6-5	TRBJ2-3	TRBD2	ASSYQAPGGGTDTQY
many	TRBV5-1	TRBJ1-2	-	ASSLDQHQGYT
many	TRBV7-3	TRBJ2-1	TRBD2	ASSLIVAGPPYNEQF
many	TRBV6-1	TRBJ2-6	-	ASCSLPSGANVLT
-	TRBV7-8	TRBJ2-4	-	ASSLVMRGGPLAKNIQY
many	TRBV7-2	TRBJ1-1	-	ASRDNPLNTEAF
-	TRBV10-3	TRBJ2-2	-	AISEYGGPSTGELF
-	TRBV7-9	TRBJ2-1	TRBD2	ASSPQTSGNEQF
many	TRBV12-3/TRBV12-4	TRBJ2-1	-	ASSNGIPPSIEQF
many	TRBV6-1	TRBJ1-5	-	ASSAGSQNQPQH
-	TRBV24-1	TRBJ2-7	TRBD1	ATSDSGGQGFYEQY
many	TRBV3-1	TRBJ2-7	-	ASSQESMPYEQY
many	TRBV28	TRBJ1-4	-	ASSLRSEKLF
few	TRBV29-1	TRBJ2-1	TRBD1	SVIQGDSEQF
many	TRBV20-1	TRBJ2-7	TRBD1	SAIPQGDHEQY